The 18 T cell receptor beta chains listed next were all sequenced from one sample in a study of T cell clonality in common variable immunodeficiency. The assay was immunoSEQ multiplex PCR, and TCRdb's table has in-frame clones only and misses some. The sample includes around 57,000 clones, none of them occurring once. Sequencing used peripheral blood mononuclear cells. Receptors were obtained from a person aged 18-70 years in good health.

In its sample, this clone was seen many times. The read ends 3 residues shy of where the CDR3 ends; the end is completed using the germline J gene. The V and J genes are TRBV2 and TRBJ2-2; D might be TRBD2 (5 bases). V lost 7 bases and J 8 bases, leaving 17 bases between the germline ends. Germline CDR1 and CDR2: SNHLY and FYNNEI. There are 14 residues in the CDR3. CDR3 sequence: CASTAQLGGGELFF. CDR3 DNA, as far as it was read: TGTGCCAGCACCGCACAGTTAGGCGGGGGGGAG.

This clone occurred many times. The read is 3 residues too short to cover the CDR3 end, so that end is filled in from the germline J gene. The chain uses TRBV10-3 and TRBJ1-1, with 8 bases aligning to TRBD1. The CDR3 runs to 15 residues. From germline, CDR1 is ENHRY and CDR2 SYGVKD. The trim removed 4 bases at V and 7 bases at J, leaving 11 bases unmatched. The CDR3 is CAISGQTPGGSEAFF. Partial CDR3 DNA: TGTGCCATCAGTGGGCAAACCCCAGGGGGCAGTGAA.

This clone was detected many times. The CDR3 end is not reached by the read, which stops 3 residues before it; the germline J gene fills it in. The gene calls are TRBV29-1 and TRBJ2-7; TRBD2 matches at 12 bases. Looked up from germline, CDR1 is SQVTM and CDR2 is ANQGSEA. This CDR3 comprises 15 residues. The trim removed 1 base at V and 4 bases at J, leaving 5 bases unmatched. The covered CDR3 bases are TGCAGCGTTGAAGGGACTAGCGGGAAAGTGTACGAG. Its protein product is CSVEGTSGKVYE. The complete CDR3 sequence is CSVEGTSGKVYEQYF.

Turning to this clone: The read ends 3 residues before the CDR3 terminus; that terminus is restored from the germline J gene. Within the sample, other DNA sequences also encode this same CDR3. The chain uses TRBV18 and TRBJ1-2; TRBD1 aligns across 10 bases. CDR1 is KGHSH, CDR2 LQKENI, per germline. The CDR3 has 12 residues. The CDR3 region is CASSLGQGVYTF. The part of the CDR3 DNA that was read is TGTGCCAGCTCACTAGGACAGGGGGTC.

This clone has at least ten counts. With the read ending 3 residues before the CDR3 end, the germline J gene is used to fill in that end. The rearrangement joins TRBV6-2 or TRBV6-3 to TRBJ2-4; maybe TRBD1 (6 bases). This CDR3 is built from 13 residues. Germline CDR1 MNHEY, CDR2 SVGEGT. The CDR3 is CASSPQGGYGQYF. The part of the CDR3 DNA that was read is TGTGCCAGCAGTCCACAGGGTGGCTATGGT.

In this sample, this clone turned up many times. The read terminates 3 residues ahead of where the CDR3 ends, so the germline J gene completes it. Other nucleotide sequences from this sample produce the same CDR3. The rearrangement joins TRBV5-1 to TRBJ1-1; the match to TRBD1 covers 8 bases. CDR3 length equals 14 residues. The ends lost 5 bases at V and 5 bases at J; junction bases unmatched: 8. The V gene's germline CDR1 is SGHRS and CDR2 YFSETQ. CDR3 bases read: TGCGCCAGCAGTTTGCAGGGGGCGCGAACTGAA. Residues: CASSLQGARTE. The entire CDR3 protein is CASSLQGARTEAFF.

This clone was observed a handful of times. The read terminates 3 residues before the CDR3 end, so the remaining end is supplied by the germline J gene. This chain uses TRBV11-2 with TRBJ2-3; TRBD1 is a possible D gene (5 bases). The ends were cut back, 0 bases at V and 2 bases at J, with 9 bases in the middle. Germline V gene sequence: CDR1 SGHAT, CDR2 FQNNGV. This CDR3 has 15 residues. CDR3 bases read: TGTGCCAGCAGCTTAGAAGGACAAGTCACAGATACG. The encoded protein is CASSLEGQVTDT. Given in full, the CDR3 is CASSLEGQVTDTQYF.

In its sample, this clone was seen many times. The read halts 3 residues ahead of the CDR3 end, with the missing end drawn from the germline J gene. Other DNA sequences within the sample encode an identical CDR3. V and J are TRBV30 and TRBJ1-3, with D perhaps matching TRBD1 (5 bases). From germline, CDR1 is GTSNPN and CDR2 SVGIG (reference sequence). Trimming removed 4 bases at V and 3 bases at J, with 16 bases between. The CDR3 loop spans 15 amino acids. The covered CDR3 bases are TGTGCCTGGAAACTTTCGCAGGGTCTTGGAAACACC. Translation gives CAWKLSQGLGNT. The whole CDR3 region reads CAWKLSQGLGNTIYF. The full variable domain, with the rest looked up from reference TRBV30 and TRBJ1-3, is SQTIHQWPATLVQPVGSPLSLECTVEGTSNPNLYWYRQAAGRGLQLLFYSVGIGQISSEVPQNLSASRPQDRQFILSSKKLLLSDSGFYLCAWKLSQGLGNTIYFGEGSWLTVV.

There are many counts of this clone. The CDR3 end falls 3 residues outside the read, so it is completed with the germline J gene. This chain uses TRBV29-1 with TRBJ2-2; TRBD1 matches at 8 bases. This CDR3 has 13 amino acids. Germline trimming cut 6 bases from V and 5 bases from J; bases unmatched to any gene: 5. Germline loops: CDR1 SQVTM, CDR2 ANQGSEA. Incomplete CDR3 DNA: TGCAGCGTAGACAGGGGAGGTACCGGGGAG. Residues: CSVDRGGTGE. The whole CDR3 is CSVDRGGTGELFF.

This clone was observed at least ten times. The read halts 3 residues ahead of the CDR3 end, with the missing end drawn from the germline J gene. The chain couples TRBV5-1 to TRBJ1-4, with D possibly TRBD1 on 6 matching bases. Germline V gene sequence: CDR1 SGHRS, CDR2 YFSETQ. The CDR3 is made up of 15 amino acids. With 4 bases removed from V and 3 bases from J, the gap between germline ends came to 13 bases. The CDR3 loop reads CASSRSDSSNEKLFF. The CDR3 bases that were read are TGCGCCAGCAGCCGATCGGACAGCTCTAATGAAAAA. Full variable domain (remainder filled in from reference TRBV5-1 and TRBJ1-4): KAGVTQTPRYLIKTRGQQVTLSCSPISGHRSVSWYQQTPGQGLQFLFEYFSETQRNKGNFPGRFSGRQFSNSRSEMNVSTLELGDSALYLCASSRSDSSNEKLFFGSGTQLSVL.

This clone was counted at least ten times. From the germline J gene comes the end of the CDR3, since the read stops 3 residues before it. The chain recombines TRBV10-3 with TRBJ2-1; TRBD2 matches at 8 bases. Germline V lookup: CDR1 ENHRY, CDR2 SYGVKD. Losses at the gene ends were 2 bases for V and 4 bases for J; bases not matched to a gene: 4. CDR3 length equals 15 residues. The DNA read from the CDR3 is TGTGCCATCAGTGAGGGACTAGCTTCTTACAATGAG. Translating it yields CAISEGLASYNE. The full CDR3 protein is CAISEGLASYNEQFF.

At least ten counts were recorded for this clone. The sequenced fragment ends 3 residues before the CDR3 boundary, so the rest is inferred from the germline J gene. The gene calls are TRBV30 and TRBJ1-5; D call uncertain. Trimming left V 2 bases short and J 3 bases short, with 8 bases between. CDR1 and CDR2 (germline): GTSNPN, SVGIG (reference sequence). The CDR3 length is 13 residues. The covered CDR3 bases are TGTGCCTGGAGTCTGTCAGACAATCAGCCC. It is translated as CAWSLSDNQP. The full CDR3 sequence reads CAWSLSDNQPQHF.

This clone showed up many times. The read ends 3 residues early relative to the CDR3; the germline J gene fills the gap. The chain couples TRBV6-1 to TRBJ2-3; 8 nucleotides align to TRBD2. CDR3 size: 17 residues. The germline V gene has CDR1 MNHNS and CDR2 SASEGT. V dropped 2 bases and J dropped 3; count of bases not matched to a gene: 10. Partial CDR3 DNA: TGTGCCAGCAGTGAAAGGGTGGGGGCTAGCGGGACAGATACG. This sequence encodes CASSERVGASGTDT. The entire CDR3 protein reads CASSERVGASGTDTQYF.

This clone showed up many times. The sequenced fragment ends 3 residues before the CDR3 boundary, so the rest is inferred from the germline J gene. This sequence joins TRBV7-3 and TRBJ2-1, with D maybe TRBD2 (6 bases). Germline CDR1 is SGHTA and CDR2 is FQGTGA. The CDR3 extends over 16 amino acids. V lost 5 bases and J 0 bases, leaving 14 bases between the germline ends. The DNA read from the CDR3 is TGTGCCAGCAGCACCCGTCTAGCGAGCTCCTACAATGAG. Translated, it gives CASSTRLASSYNE. In full, the CDR3 is CASSTRLASSYNEQFF.

This clone was detected ten times or more. The read halts 3 residues ahead of the CDR3 end, with the missing end drawn from the germline J gene. V gene TRBV29-1 combines with J gene TRBJ1-2, with TRBD1 matching over 10 bases. The CDR3 extends over 13 amino acids. CDR1 is SQVTM, CDR2 ANQGSEA, per germline. The V gene end was trimmed by 5 bases and the J gene end by 5 bases; junction bases not matched to a gene: 5. The covered CDR3 bases are TGCAGCGTTTACGGGACAGGGGATTATGGC. Its protein product is CSVYGTGDYG. The CDR3 reads in full as CSVYGTGDYGYTF.

Ten or more counts support this clone. The read falls 3 residues short of the CDR3 end, and the missing part is taken from the germline J gene. The chain couples TRBV2 to TRBJ2-6; D might be TRBD1 (5 bases). The CDR3 length is 16 residues. Germline V CDR1 and CDR2: SNHLY, FYNNEI. Trimming pared 4 bases from V and 0 bases from J, leaving 10 bases between. CDR3 DNA (partial): TGTGCCAGCAGTGCGGCAGGGCCCTCTGGGGCCAACGTC. Translated, it gives CASSAAGPSGANV. The whole CDR3 sequence is CASSAAGPSGANVLTF.

This clone has a count of ten or more. CDR3 sequence reads: CSAKVASGILGTQYF. Incomplete CDR3 DNA: TGCAGTGCTAAGGTGGCTAGCGGGATTTTGGGTACG. The chain links TRBV20-1 to TRBJ2-3; 9 bases map to TRBD2. The read terminates 3 residues before the CDR3 end, so the remaining end is supplied by the germline J gene. Germline CDR1 reads DFQATT; CDR2 reads SNEGSKA (reference sequence). Trimming removed 4 bases from V and 8 bases from J; junction bases left unmatched: 13. This CDR3 is built from 15 residues.

This clone was recorded at least ten times. Coverage ceases 3 residues before the CDR3 finishes, and the germline J gene fills in the end. This chain joins TRBV20-1 and TRBJ1-1, with TRBD1 identical over 8 bases. The CDR3 covers 14 residues. V shed 1 base, J shed 4 bases, and the junction held 5 bases outside the gene matches. CDR1 and CDR2 from the germline V gene are DFQATT and SNEGSKA (reference sequence). The CDR3 bases that were read are TGCAGTGCTAGAGGGGGGACAGGTTCCACTGAA. Protein product: CSARGGTGSTE. The whole CDR3 region reads CSARGGTGSTEAFF.